This is a list of T cell receptor beta chains from one sample in a study of cytomegalovirus exposure and HLA in healthy donors. Data came from immunoSEQ multiplex PCR; TCRdb stores just in-frame clones and leaves some out. The table has 180,000 or so clones, 60% to 85% seen once. The sample taken for sequencing was PBMCs. Every receptor here comes from a female donor in good health and CMV-seronegative. CDR3s include the opening cysteine and the closing phenylalanine or tryptophan. A D gene is named only where the DNA matches it firmly. The size field is filled for only some rows; it gives once, few, many or a size class.

>20|.|TRBV5-4|TRBD1|TRBJ2-2
CASSFPAGQGTKANTGELFF
TGTGCCAGCAGCTTTCCCGCGGGACAGGGGACCAAAGCGAACACCGGGGAGCTGTTTTTT
>15|.|TRBV21-1|.|TRBJ1-1
CASSTSYRENTEAFF
TGTGCCAGCAGCACCTCTTACCGGGAGAACACTGAAGCTTTCTTT
>16|.|TRBV6-1|TRBD2|TRBJ2-3
CASSARLAGSTDTQYF
TGTGCCAGCAGTGCCCGGCTAGCGGGTAGCACAGATACGCAGTATTTT
>15|.|TRBV5-1|.|TRBJ2-1
CASTPGGSSYNEQFF
TGCGCCAGCACCCCCGGAGGTAGCTCCTACAATGAGCAGTTCTTC
>17|.|TRBV10-2|TRBD2|TRBJ2-7
CASSALAGELGNYEQYF
TGCGCCAGCAGTGCGCTAGCGGGAGAGTTAGGGAACTACGAGCAGTACTTC
>14|.|TRBV10-3|.|TRBJ2-1
CAISEQGSYNEQFF
TGTGCCATCAGTGAGCAGGGGTCCTACAATGAGCAGTTCTTC
>15|.|TRBV4-1|.|TRBJ2-3
CASSQEWGGRDTQYF
TGCGCCAGCAGCCAAGAATGGGGGGGCCGGGATACGCAGTATTTT
>13|.|TRBV28|.|TRBJ2-1
CASSRDAGNEQFF
TGTGCCAGCAGTAGGGACGCGGGGAATGAGCAGTTCTTC
>15|.|TRBV2|TRBD2|TRBJ2-1
CASRTRTSGYNEQFF
TGTGCCAGCAGGACCCGGACTAGCGGCTACAATGAGCAGTTCTTC
>15|once|TRBV18|.|TRBJ1-1
CASSPTEGRNTEAFF
TGTGCCAGCTCACCAACGGAGGGAAGGAACACTGAAGCTTTCTTT
>16|.|TRBV5-4|.|TRBJ1-5
CASSYGQTTDYQPQHF
TGTGCCAGCAGTTATGGACAGACTACGGACTATCAGCCCCAGCATTTT
>15|few|TRBV21-1|.|TRBJ2-1
CASSKEGTIYNEQFF
TGTGCCAGCAGCAAAGAGGGGACTATCTACAATGAGCAGTTCTTC
>15|.|TRBV10-3|TRBD1|TRBJ1-3
CAISSRQGNWNTIYF
TGTGCCATCAGTTCTAGACAGGGGAATTGGAACACCATATATTTT
>15|.|TRBV2|TRBD1|TRBJ1-5
CASSEDAGGGQPQHF
TGTGCCAGCAGTGAAGATGCAGGGGGAGGTCAGCCCCAGCATTTT
>12|.|TRBV11-2|.|TRBJ1-2
CASSPGEFGYTF
TGTGCCAGCAGCCCAGGTGAATTTGGCTACACCTTC
>14|.|TRBV10-3|TRBD2|TRBJ2-7
CAISWSGATYEQYF
TGTGCCATCAGTTGGAGCGGGGCCACCTACGAGCAGTACTTC
>16|.|TRBV30|.|TRBJ1-4
CAWSGGRVSTNEKLFF
TGTGCCTGGAGTGGTGGCAGGGTGTCGACTAATGAAAAACTGTTTTTT
>11|.|TRBV20-1|.|TRBJ1-2
CSARDSYGYTF
TGCAGTGCTAGAGACAGCTATGGCTACACCTTC
>14|.|TRBV6-6|TRBD2|TRBJ2-1
CASTGAGGLNEQFF
TGTGCCAGCACAGGAGCGGGAGGGCTGAATGAGCAGTTCTTC
>14|.|TRBV5-4|.|TRBJ2-5
CASSLAGNSETQYF
TGTGCCAGCAGCTTGGCCGGGAATTCAGAGACCCAGTACTTC
>15|once|TRBV5-1|TRBD1|TRBJ1-2
CASSLEGTGGYGYTF
TGCGCCAGCAGCTTGGAGGGGACAGGGGGGTATGGCTACACCTTC
>15|.|TRBV23-1|.|TRBJ2-3
CASSQSGKGTDTQYF
TGCGCCAGCAGTCAATCGGGCAAGGGGACAGATACGCAGTATTTT
>15|few|TRBV19|.|TRBJ2-3
CASSTLAAGPDTQYF
TGTGCCAGTAGTACCCTAGCTGCCGGACCAGATACGCAGTATTTT
>12|.|TRBV5-4|.|TRBJ2-7
CASSLLGLEQYF
TGTGCCAGCAGCCTTTTAGGACTCGAGCAGTACTTC
>16|.|TRBV6-5|.|TRBJ1-3
CASSFGGGRSGNTIYF
TGTGCCAGCAGTTTCGGGGGGGGCCGAAGTGGAAACACCATATATTTT
>16|.|TRBV14|TRBD1|TRBJ2-2
CASSQAKTGVTGELFF
TGTGCCAGCAGCCAGGCCAAGACAGGGGTTACCGGGGAGCTGTTTTTT
>13|.|TRBV5-4|.|TRBJ2-3
CASSLPDTDTQYF
TGTGCCAGCAGCTTACCGGACACAGATACACAGTATTTT
>16|.|TRBV28|TRBD1|TRBJ2-7
CASSPSHGQGTYEQYF
TGTGCCAGCAGTCCATCCCATGGACAGGGAACCTACGAGCAGTACTTC
>14|.|TRBV6-5|.|TRBJ1-6
CASSYEEYNSPLHF
TGTGCCAGCAGTTACGAGGAGTATAATTCACCCCTCCACTTT
>15|few|TRBV25-1|TRBD1|TRBJ1-1
CARGTGGFPNTEAFF
TGTGCCAGGGGGACAGGCGGCTTCCCGAACACTGAAGCTTTCTTT
>13|.|TRBV7-3|.|TRBJ2-3
CASSPAGADTQYF
TGTGCCAGCAGCCCGGCAGGGGCAGATACGCAGTATTTT
>13|.|TRBV9|TRBD2|TRBJ2-7
CASSSGLAYEQYF
TGTGCCAGCAGCTCGGGACTAGCCTACGAGCAGTACTTC
>14|.|TRBV5-8|.|TRBJ2-2
CASSFLRRGGELFF
TGTGCCAGCAGCTTCTTAAGGCGGGGCGGGGAGCTGTTTTTT
>14|.|TRBV6-5|.|TRBJ1-1
CASSSTGMNTEAFF
TGTGCCAGCAGCTCCACAGGTATGAACACTGAAGCTTTCTTT
>17|.|TRBV15|TRBD1|TRBJ1-1
CATSRGTPGQVNTEAFF
TGTGCCACCAGCAGAGGCACTCCGGGACAGGTGAACACTGAAGCTTTCTTT
>12|few|TRBV2|.|TRBJ2-4
CASGPLANIQYF
TGTGCCAGCGGGCCCCTAGCAAACATTCAGTACTTC
>14|.|TRBV30|.|TRBJ1-6
CAWMGRGDNSPLHF
TGTGCCTGGATGGGCAGGGGCGATAATTCACCCCTCCACTTT
>14|.|TRBV2|.|TRBJ1-3
CASSEGLSGNTIYF
TGTGCCAGCAGTGAAGGGCTTTCTGGAAACACCATATATTTT
>13|.|TRBV27|.|TRBJ1-1
CASSEAGRTEAFF
TGTGCCAGCAGTGAGGCGGGCAGGACTGAAGCTTTCTTT
>13|.|TRBV28|.|TRBJ2-7
CASSLGPTYEQYF
TGTGCCAGCAGTTTGGGCCCCACCTACGAGCAGTACTTC
>14|.|TRBV21-1|.|TRBJ2-3
CASKGQGRTDTQYF
TGTGCCAGCAAAGGGCAGGGTAGAACAGATACGCAGTATTTT